This TCR beta chain is drawn from a study of somatic mutations in cytotoxic T cells in rheumatoid arthritis. The wider study: Among the T-cell populations stained with V beta antibodies, some were separated by flow sorting at nearly 100% purity, including V beta1+ cells whose TCRB was sequenced. General observations from the study: Over 20% of CD8+ cells belonged to the largest CD8+ clone in about an eighth of the roughly 60 patients.

Clones were read by immunoSEQ multiplex PCR, and TCRdb kept only the in-frame ones, dropping some. The data hold 3,000 to 4,500 clones, with 84% observed a single time. Flow cytometry served to check the purity of CD4+ and CD8+ cells, which were isolated by positive magnetic bead selection. Regarding this clone: What it binds is not known.

CDR1 and CDR2 (germline): SEHNR, FQNEAQ (reference sequence). V was pared by 4 bases and J by 3 bases, with 2 bases of the junction left unmatched. The CDR3 is 15 residues long. The TCR was taken from a man in his forties with rheumatoid arthritis. Sequencing used CD8+ T cells sorted from blood. V is TRBV7-9 and J is TRBJ2-3, with 12 bases identical to TRBD2. CDR3 residues: CASSYGTSGTDTQYF. The CDR3 region has the DNA TGTGCCAGCAGCTACGGGACTAGCGGGACAGATACGCAGTATTTT. The variable domain in full, completed from reference TRBV7-9 and TRBJ2-3, reads DTGVSQNPRHKITKRGQNVTFRCDPISEHNRLYWYRQTLGQGPEFLTYFQNEAQLEKSRLLSDRFSAERPKGSFSTLEIQRTEQGDSAMYLCASSYGTSGTDTQYFGPGTRLTVL.